The entry that follows covers one T cell receptor beta chain sequence. The antigen is undetermined. The data derive from a study of cytomegalovirus exposure and HLA in healthy donors. Study results and limitations: Among the sequence variants, a highly shared cluster was likely an artifact of sequencing. Some V segments (TRBV6-2 and TRBV6-3 among them) were excluded as indistinguishable. TCR beta chain V- and J-gene trimming was linked, in a later analysis, to a missense variant in DCLRE1C. Presence/absence analyses supposed approximately even sequencing depth among donors.

Trimming took 5 bases from V and 2 from J, leaving 18 bases between them. CDR1 is SGHTA, CDR2 FQGNSA, per germline. This CDR3 has 17 amino acids. Primers: 60 Vbeta forward and 13 Jbeta reverse. Method: immunoSEQ multiplex PCR; TCRdb's copy keeps in-frame clones and lacks some. The table lists about 180,000 clones, roughly 78% of them singletons, with around 0.74% in the top ten. The chain joins TRBV7-2 to TRBJ2-2, with a tentative D call TRBD2 (7 bases). Sequences were obtained from PBMCs. This TCR came from a woman aged 40-49 years in good health and CMV-seronegative. In DNA form, the CDR3 reads TGTGCCAGCAGCCTCCGAGGGGGAGGGCAAAACACCGGGGAGCTGTTTTTT. Protein sequence: CASSLRGGGQNTGELFF.